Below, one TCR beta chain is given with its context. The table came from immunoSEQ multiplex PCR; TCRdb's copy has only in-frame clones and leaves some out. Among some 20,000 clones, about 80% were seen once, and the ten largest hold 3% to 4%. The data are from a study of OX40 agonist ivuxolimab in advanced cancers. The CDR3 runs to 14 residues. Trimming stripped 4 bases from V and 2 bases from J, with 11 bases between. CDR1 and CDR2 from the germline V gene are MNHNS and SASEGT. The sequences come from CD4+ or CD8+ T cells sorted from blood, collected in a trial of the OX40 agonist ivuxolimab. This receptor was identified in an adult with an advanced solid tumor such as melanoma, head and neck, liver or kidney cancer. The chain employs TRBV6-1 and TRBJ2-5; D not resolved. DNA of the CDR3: TGTGCCAGCAGTGTTGTGGCTATTCAAGAGACCCAGTACTTC. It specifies CASSVVAIQETQYF.